Sequencing of this T cell receptor (beta chain) was carried out in a study of T cells of healthy individuals. In its sample, this clonotype was seen many times. This CDR3 region has 14 residues. Germline V lookup: CDR1 SQVTM, CDR2 ANQGSEA. V lost 6 bases and J 2 bases, leaving 16 bases between the germline ends. TCRdb re-derived calls from the 5' RACE reads in MiXCR, one entry per CDR3 protein. The data show 38,000 or so distinct CDR3 sequences, 3.5% to 5.5% seen once. The rearrangement joins TRBV29-1 to TRBJ2-5; D not certain. The sequence came from a human donor in good health. The DNA for the CDR3 is TGCAGCGTCGCCATGGCAGCCTCACAAGAGACCCAGTACTTC. Its translation is CSVAMAASQETQYF.